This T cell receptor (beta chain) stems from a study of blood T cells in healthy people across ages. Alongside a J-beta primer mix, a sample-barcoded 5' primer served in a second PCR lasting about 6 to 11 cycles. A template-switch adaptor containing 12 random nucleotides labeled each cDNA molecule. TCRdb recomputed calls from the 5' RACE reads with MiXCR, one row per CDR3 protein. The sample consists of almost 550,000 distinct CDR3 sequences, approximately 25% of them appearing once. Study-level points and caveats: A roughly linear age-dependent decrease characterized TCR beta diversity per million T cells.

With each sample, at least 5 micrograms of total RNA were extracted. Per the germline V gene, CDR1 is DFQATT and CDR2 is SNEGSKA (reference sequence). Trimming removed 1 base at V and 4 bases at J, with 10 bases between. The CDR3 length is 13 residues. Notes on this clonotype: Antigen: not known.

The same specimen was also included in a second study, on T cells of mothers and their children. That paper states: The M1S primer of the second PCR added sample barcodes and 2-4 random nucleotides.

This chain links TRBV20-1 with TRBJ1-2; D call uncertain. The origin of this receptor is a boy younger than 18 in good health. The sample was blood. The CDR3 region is CSARVESTYGYTF. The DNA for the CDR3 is TGCAGTGCTAGAGTTGAGAGTACCTATGGCTACACCTTC.